This T cell receptor beta chain is drawn from a study of cytomegalovirus exposure and HLA in healthy donors (dated by TCRdb to 2015 to 2018). The study in broad terms: According to a later analysis, one platform produced both the 110 or so validation repertoires and the 720 or so repertoires of the first cohort. The study aimed to test whether cataloging public T cell receptors could reveal signatures of past pathogen exposure. In addition to the first cohort of about 650 subjects, a separate validation cohort of approximately 130 different subjects was used. High-throughput TCR immunosequencing, statistical association of individual TCRs with disease status, and machine learning were combined to predict cytomegalovirus infection status. Paper-wide results and their limitations: Most TCR sequences were seen in very few donors, while some public TCRs were found in many individuals. A later analysis lacked HLA typing for the validation cohort, so it scored co-occurrence in that cohort across all 120 or so repertoires. Three of the identified cytomegalovirus-associated TCR beta chains were confirmed in vitro to be specific for cytomegalovirus antigens. In both the original and validation cohorts, the classifier was reported to diagnose cytomegalovirus status with high specificity and sensitivity. It was suggested by the authors that the approach could potentially be generalized to other disease states and immunological phenotypes. Subsequent analysis determined that TCRs grouped into clusters in the first cohort also showed a tendency toward co-occurrence across the 120 or so validation repertoires, and approximately 93% of cluster scores exceeded 0. In the study, about 150 TCR beta chains were listed as associated with cytomegalovirus.

This clone was observed once. The specificity of this receptor is unknown. Base quality data are lacking; no much larger clone is found one base away. The donors belonged to the validation cohort of about 120 subjects, which was separate from the approximately 660-subject first cohort. At the junction V is shortened by 4 bases and J by 5 bases, with 18 bases in between. Looking up the germline V gene yields CDR1 MGHRA and CDR2 YSYEKL. CDR3 length: 15 amino acids, cysteine to phenylalanine. CDR3 DNA is the only sequence kept; it has 45 bases, read in frame from the first base. Libraries were built with the immunoSEQ multiplex PCR assay. Regarding the original processing steps: A statistical classification framework was developed to diagnose cytomegalovirus status using the catalog of TCR beta chain sequences. As stored in TCRdb, this immuneACCESS dataset retains in-frame rearrangements with V and J assigned. A fraction of the clones does not appear; measured against another copy, unresolved V genes explain less than half of the discrepancy, and the remainder lacks a known reason. Clone size and the V and J calls come from that table; the DNA yielded D and trimming. The sample records 59,000 or so clones, approximately 92% of which are singletons. The ten largest clones take up about 16% of the sample.

The source of this sequence is a woman between 18 and 29 years old in good health and CMV-seronegative. The rearrangement combines TRBV4-1 with TRBJ2-7; TRBD1 could be the D gene, as 6 bases match. The sequencing sample was made of PBMCs. The DNA sequence follows: TGCGCCAGCAGCCCTTCCCCCGGACAGTCTGACGAGCAGTACTTC. Translated, this is CASSPSPGQSDEQYF.